This T cell receptor (beta chain) appears in the sequencing data of a study of shared clonotypes between healthy human individuals. The overall study: Each donor's CD8 memory used one plate, CD8 naive two, each CD4 subset three. Overall study results and limits: Among the subsets, naive ones generally showed larger estimated richness than memory ones.

Germline CDR1 MDHEN, CDR2 SYDVKM. Trimming removed 6 bases at V and 2 bases at J, with 12 bases between. CDR3 length: 14 residues. On this clone itself: What it recognizes is unknown.

The naive CD8 subset, CD45RO-negative cells positively selected for CCR7, excluded terminally differentiated effector memory CD45RA+ cells. Deep was the level at which the assay was run. The method was immunoSEQ multiplex PCR; TCRdb's version includes in-frame clones alone and lacks a portion of them. The sample carries under 850,000 clones, almost 95% recorded once. This TCR was sampled from a man aged 30 to 39 in good health. The material sequenced was naive CD8+ T cells sorted from blood. This chain uses TRBV28 with TRBJ2-3; maybe TRBD2 (5 bases). The CDR3 DNA reads TGTGCCAGCAGCCACCGGGGTACCACAGATACGCAGTATTTT. Its protein is CASSHRGTTDTQYF.